The 14 T cell receptor beta chains below come from one sample, sequenced in a study of blood T cell repertoires in COVID-19. TCRdb keeps only in-frame clones here, not all; method: immunoSEQ multiplex PCR. Counted here are approximately 100,000 clones, approximately 70% occurring once; the ten biggest clones make up approximately 6.3%. Sequencing input: peripheral blood. The source of these receptors is a man at least 80 years old with acute or convalescent COVID-19.

The gene calls are TRBV28 and TRBJ1-5, with D uncertain. The germline V gene has CDR1 MDHEN and CDR2 SYDVKM. The CDR3 runs 13 residues. Trimming left V 3 bases short and J 5 bases short, with 8 bases between. CDR3 region: CASSFNQYQPQHF. As DNA, the CDR3 is TGTGCCAGCAGTTTCAATCAGTATCAGCCCCAGCATTTT.

A few counts support this clone. The rearrangement joins TRBV24-1 to TRBJ2-1, with 11 bases fitting TRBD2. This CDR3 has 16 amino acids. The germline gives CDR1 KGHDR, CDR2 SFDVKD. The V segment lost 5 bases and the J segment 8 bases; nucleotides outside the gene matches: 10. The CDR3: CATSGIAGGPFHEQFF. The CDR3, as DNA: TGTGCCACCAGTGGGATAGCGGGAGGGCCTTTCCATGAGCAGTTCTTC.

The table lists this clone with a few counts. The rearrangement joins TRBV19 to TRBJ1-5; D may be TRBD1 (5 bases). The CDR3 is 15 residues long. The V and J ends lost 6 bases and 3 bases respectively, with 15 bases between them. Per the germline V gene, CDR1 is LNHDA and CDR2 is SQIVND (reference sequence). The CDR3: CASRNGAGDNQPQHF. The CDR3 region has the DNA TGTGCCAGTAGAAATGGGGCGGGGGACAATCAGCCCCAGCATTTT. Drawing the rest from reference TRBV19 and TRBJ1-5, the complete variable domain is DGGITQSPKYLFRKEGQNVTLSCEQNLNHDAMYWYRQDPGQGLRLIYYSQIVNDFQKGDIAEGYSVSREKKESFPLTVTSAQKNPTAFYLCASRNGAGDNQPQHFGDGTRLSIL.

In its sample, this clone was seen a few times. The chain links TRBV11-2 to TRBJ1-4; no clear D gene. The CDR3 is 13 amino acids. V lost 0 bases to trimming and J lost 8 bases, with 7 bases between them. Germline loops: CDR1 SGHAT, CDR2 FQNNGV. The CDR3 DNA reads TGTGCCAGCAGCTTAGAGCGAGGAGAAAAACTGTTTTTT. Translated: CASSLERGEKLFF.

This clone was detected a few times. V gene TRBV5-1 combines with J gene TRBJ2-3; TRBD1 might be the D (5 bases). The CDR3 has 14 amino acids. The germline V and J ends were trimmed by 2 bases and 1 base, with 8 bases remaining between them. The germline V gene has CDR1 SGHRS and CDR2 YFSETQ. CDR3 DNA: TGCGCCAGCAGCTTAGAAGGGGGCACAGATACGCAGTATTTT. Amino acid sequence: CASSLEGGTDTQYF.

The rearrangement uses TRBV18 and TRBJ1-1; 7 bases match TRBD1. Germline V CDR1 and CDR2: KGHSH, LQKENI. J lost 5 bases, V lost 6 bases, and 12 bases had no gene match. This CDR3 comprises 15 residues. The CDR3 DNA follows: TGTGCCAGCTCGCCGACAGGGCTCTCGGAAACTGAAGCTTTCTTT. Protein: CASSPTGLSETEAFF.

This rearrangement joins TRBV27 to TRBJ2-7; 8 bases agree with TRBD1. The V and J ends lost 3 bases and 7 bases, in that order; junction bases with no gene match: 5. The CDR3 sequence is 13 residues long. Germline V gene sequence: CDR1 MNHEY, CDR2 SMNVEV (reference sequence). Here the CDR3 DNA reads TGTGCCAGCAGTTTGCAACAGGGGGTTGAGCAGTACTTC. Residues: CASSLQQGVEQYF.

V and J are TRBV7-2 and TRBJ1-3; D perhaps matches TRBD1 (5 bases). The CDR3 is 14 amino acids. CDR1 SGHTA and CDR2 FQGNSA come from the germline V gene. The germline V and J ends were trimmed by 4 bases and 1 base, with 8 bases remaining between them. CDR3 sequence reads: CASSSRQSGNTIYF. The CDR3, as DNA: TGTGCCAGCAGCTCCCGACAGTCTGGAAACACCATATATTTT.

V and J are TRBV5-1 and TRBJ2-2; D not certain. V lost 0 bases, J lost 4 bases, and 10 bases lay in between. Germline V gene sequence: CDR1 SGHRS, CDR2 YFSETQ. There are 15 residues in the CDR3. The CDR3 DNA is TGCGCCAGCAGCTTGGCCTATCCGTCCACCGGGGAGCTGTTTTTT. This sequence encodes CASSLAYPSTGELFF.

This rearrangement joins TRBV7-2 to TRBJ2-7; TRBD2 is a possible D gene (5 bases). Trimming removed 1 base at V and 2 bases at J, with 15 bases between. This CDR3 spans 16 amino acids. Germline V gene lookup returns CDR1 SGHTA and CDR2 FQGNSA. The DNA of the CDR3 is TGTGCCAGCAGCTTAGGTCCTCGCGGAGGCCCCTACGAGCAGTACTTC. As protein: CASSLGPRGGPYEQYF.

The chain joins TRBV6-2 or TRBV6-3 to TRBJ2-1; D might be TRBD1 (6 bases). Germline V gene sequence: CDR1 MNHEY, CDR2 SVGEGT. The CDR3 has 15 residues. V was shortened by 4 bases and J by 7 bases, with 17 bases between the two germline ends. The CDR3 DNA sequence: TGTGCCAGCAGTTTCGAGGGGGATCCGTCGAATGAGCAGTTCTTC. Its protein product is CASSFEGDPSNEQFF.

CDR3 sequence (DNA): TGTGCCAGCAGTTACTTGACCGGGTCAGCGGAGACCCAGTACTTC. The encoded protein is CASSYLTGSAETQYF. V is TRBV6-5 and J is TRBJ2-5; D is uncertain. Between the trimmed V and J ends, which lost 1 base and 5 bases, there was a span of 14 bases. CDR1 is MNHEY and CDR2 is SVGAGI in the germline V gene. The CDR3 contains 15 residues.

The CDR3 is CASSPGIAGELFF. In nucleotides, the CDR3 is TGCGCCAGCAGCCCAGGAATCGCCGGGGAGCTGTTTTTT. The genes are TRBV4-3 and TRBJ2-2; D gene ambiguous. The germline V and J ends were trimmed by 4 bases and 6 bases, with 9 bases remaining between them. Germline loops: CDR1 LGHNA, CDR2 YSLEER. This CDR3 has 13 residues.

The V call is TRBV27, the J call TRBJ2-1, with TRBD2 identical over 7 bases. The V gene end was trimmed by 6 bases and the J gene end by 3 bases; junction bases not matched to a gene: 8. The CDR3 contains 15 residues. Germline V gene lookup returns CDR1 MNHEY and CDR2 SMNVEV (reference sequence). CDR3 sequence: CASRKGGSNYNEQFF. The CDR3 DNA is TGTGCCAGCAGGAAGGGCGGGAGTAACTACAATGAGCAGTTCTTC.